This T cell receptor beta chain appears in the sequencing data of a study of PD-L1 blockade in urothelial cancer. Assay: immunoSEQ multiplex PCR; the TCRdb copy retains only in-frame clones and omits some. This sample has around 30,000 clones, with 75% to 85% found just once. Germline lookup yields CDR1 SGHRS and CDR2 YFSETQ. V was pared by 4 bases and J by 0 bases, with 11 bases between. The CDR3 sequence is 15 residues long. Regarding time point: peripheral blood 6 weeks after treatment start. This rearrangement joins TRBV5-1 to TRBJ2-4, with a possible D match to TRBD2 (5 bases). The sequence was collected from an older man with urothelial cancer. The sequences come from PBMCs, collected around atezolizumab (anti-PD-L1) treatment. In DNA, the CDR3 is TGCGCCAGCAGCGACGGACTTCTAGCCAAAAACATTCAGTACTTC. Its translation is CASSDGLLAKNIQYF.